This TCR beta chain was observed in a study of Graves' ophthalmopathy and Graves' hyperthyroidism. For repertoire sequencing, the TCR beta CDR3 regions were amplified from RNA transcripts. An opening RT-PCR round employed HTBI primers and preceded a second-round multiplex PCR. TCRdb ran MiXCR on the multiplex PCR reads and lists one entry per CDR3 protein. The data show around 51,000 distinct CDR3 sequences, with about 50% seen just once and less than 25% held by the top ten. The source material was peripheral blood. The receptor was isolated from an adult man with Graves' ophthalmopathy.

The CDR3 spells CSAPRTGTYQETQYF. The CDR3 bases are TGCAGTGCCCCTAGGACAGGGACGTACCAAGAGACCCAGTACTTC. V and J are TRBV20-1 and TRBJ2-5, with TRBD1 matching over 8 bases. This CDR3 has 15 amino acids. Germline V lookup: CDR1 DFQATT, CDR2 SNEGSKA (reference sequence). The V and J ends lost 6 bases and 0 bases, in that order; junction bases with no gene match: 9.